Following are 22 T cell receptor beta chains from one sample sequenced in a study of blood T cell repertoires in COVID-19. Generated by immunoSEQ multiplex PCR, the TCRdb table keeps only in-frame clones and is missing some. This sample has around 700,000 clones; about nine tenths occur once, and the top ten carry about 0.24%. Material: peripheral blood. The source is a woman aged 18-30 years with acute or convalescent COVID-19.

This clone was picked up one time. V is TRBV7-2 and J is TRBJ1-1, with unresolved D. There are 12 residues in the CDR3. Per the germline V gene, CDR1 is SGHTA and CDR2 is FQGNSA. V was clipped by 5 bases and J by 4 bases, with 8 bases between them. In DNA, the CDR3 is TGTGCCAGCAGCGCCCCAGGCACTGAAGCTTTCTTT. It specifies CASSAPGTEAFF. The full variable domain, with the rest looked up from reference TRBV7-2 and TRBJ1-1, is GAGVSQSPSNKVTEKGKDVELRCDPISGHTALYWYRQSLGQGLEFLIYFQGNSAPDKSGLPSDRFSAERTGGSVSTLTIQRTQQEDSAVYLCASSAPGTEAFFGQGTRLTVV.

This CDR3 is CASSLIPGIVSNEQFF. The CDR3 DNA reads TGTGCCAGCAGCTTAATACCCGGGATTGTAAGCAATGAGCAGTTCTTC. The chain is built from TRBV7-3 and TRBJ2-1, with a possible D match to TRBD2 (5 bases). CDR3 length: 16 residues. V gave up 1 base and J gave up 6 bases, with 16 bases separating them. From germline, CDR1 is SGHTA and CDR2 FQGTGA.

The chain combines TRBV12-5 with TRBJ1-1, with a weak D call TRBD1 (6 bases). Trimming removed 0 bases at V and 5 bases at J, with 16 bases between. Germline lookup yields CDR1 LGHNT and CDR2 FRNRAP. The CDR3 length is 16 residues. The CDR3 region is CASGLVRTGTFTEAFF. The CDR3, as DNA: TGTGCTAGTGGTTTGGTGAGGACCGGGACATTTACTGAAGCTTTCTTT.

This chain joins TRBV11-1 and TRBJ1-1; TRBD1 matches 10 bases. The CDR3 is made up of 13 amino acids. V dropped 5 bases and J dropped 5; count of bases not matched to a gene: 2. Per the germline V gene, CDR1 is SGHAT and CDR2 is FQDESV (reference sequence). The CDR3 sequence is CASSRQGATEAFF. DNA of the CDR3: TGTGCCAGCAGCCGACAGGGGGCGACTGAAGCTTTCTTT.

This rearrangement joins TRBV21-1 to TRBJ2-7; the tabulated D call, TRBD1, remains unverified against the DNA. TRBV21-1 is deemed a pseudogene. The CDR3 extends over 16 amino acids. The CDR3 bases are TGTGCCAGCAGCAAAGAAAAGGACAGGTACTCCTACGAGCAGTACTTC. Translated: CASSKEKDRYSYEQYF.

The gene calls are TRBV2 and TRBJ1-5; tentative D call: TRBD1 (5 bases). Trimming stripped 6 bases from V and 0 bases from J, with 6 bases between. Germline lookup yields CDR1 SNHLY and CDR2 FYNNEI. CDR3 size: 13 residues. The CDR3 sequence: CASRGPSNQPQHF. CDR3 bases: TGTGCCAGCAGGGGGCCTAGCAATCAGCCCCAGCATTTT.

This clone was detected a few times. The rearrangement links TRBV2 to TRBJ1-2; D is perhaps TRBD1 (6 bases). This CDR3 is 13 amino acids long. The V end lost 6 bases, the J end lost 2 bases, and 10 bases lay between the germline ends. Per the germline V gene, CDR1 is SNHLY and CDR2 is FYNNEI. The CDR3 region has the DNA TGTGCCAGCAGGCCGGACAGAAACTATGGCTACACCTTC. Translation: CASRPDRNYGYTF.

The chain employs TRBV5-1 and TRBJ2-7, with a weak D call TRBD1 (6 bases). Germline-derived CDR1 and CDR2 are SGHRS and YFSETQ. V lost 4 bases and J 3 bases, leaving 14 bases between the germline ends. This CDR3 contains 14 residues. For the CDR3, the DNA is TGCGCCAGCAGCCAGGCGGACAGCCTCTACGAGCAGTACTTC. Its translation is CASSQADSLYEQYF.

The genes are TRBV6-6 and TRBJ1-1, with 9 bases that match TRBD1. The CDR3 covers 15 residues. After removal of 5 bases from V and 3 bases from J, the junction contained 7 bases not matched to a gene. Germline V gene data show CDR1 as MNHNY and CDR2 as SVGAGI (reference sequence). DNA of the CDR3: TGTGCCAGCAGTGACGCCCGGGACAGGGACACTGAAGCTTTCTTT. Translation: CASSDARDRDTEAFF.

The chain carries TRBV6-1 and TRBJ1-4; D not resolved. The CDR3 is made up of 12 amino acids. Looked up from germline, CDR1 is MNHNS and CDR2 is SASEGT. V was trimmed by 3 bases and J by 10 bases, leaving 9 bases between them. DNA of the CDR3: TGTGCCAGCAGTGATTTCTTGAGAAAACTGTTTTTT. Translation gives CASSDFLRKLFF.

The chain joins TRBV5-4 to TRBJ1-2; 7 bases match TRBD1. The germline CDR1 and CDR2 sequences are SGHNT and YYREEE (reference sequence). The CDR3 sequence is 15 residues long. With V trimmed by 7 bases and J by 4 bases, 13 bases remained unmatched. CDR3 sequence: CASFTTGTDTYGYTF. For the CDR3, the DNA is TGTGCCAGCTTCACCACCGGGACAGACACCTATGGCTACACCTTC.

The genes are TRBV6-1 and TRBJ2-7; no clear D. The length of the CDR3 is 13 residues. Trimming removed 3 bases from V and 4 bases from J, with 10 bases in between. Germline CDR1 and CDR2: MNHNS and SASEGT. CDR3 in DNA: TGTGCCAGCAGTGAGGAGAGTTGGTACGAGCAGTACTTC. It encodes CASSEESWYEQYF.

The chain joins TRBV5-1 to TRBJ1-3, with D tentatively TRBD1 (6 bases). Germline CDR1 reads SGHRS; CDR2 reads YFSETQ. The CDR3 extends over 18 amino acids. V was shortened by 0 bases and J by 2 bases, with 18 bases between the two germline ends. The CDR3 protein is CASSLAPQGFGAGNTIYF. Written as DNA, the CDR3 is TGCGCCAGCAGCTTGGCCCCCCAGGGGTTTGGGGCTGGAAACACCATATATTTT. The full variable domain, in which reference TRBV5-1 and TRBJ1-3 provide the parts outside the CDR3, is KAGVTQTPRYLIKTRGQQVTLSCSPISGHRSVSWYQQTPGQGLQFLFEYFSETQRNKGNFPGRFSGRQFSNSRSEMNVSTLELGDSALYLCASSLAPQGFGAGNTIYFGEGSWLTVV.

The rearrangement joins TRBV6-1 to TRBJ2-7; TRBD1 is a possible D gene (5 bases). The ends were cut back, 1 base at V and 7 bases at J, with 11 bases in the middle. This CDR3 contains 13 residues. Looked up from germline, CDR1 is MNHNS and CDR2 is SASEGT. CDR3 loop: CASSEEGREEQYF. The CDR3 DNA sequence: TGTGCCAGCAGTGAAGAAGGCAGGGAAGAGCAGTACTTC.

V is TRBV24-1 and J is TRBJ1-1; D is ambiguous. Germline assignment: CDR1 KGHDR and CDR2 SFDVKD. Trimming shortened V by 3 bases and J by 3 bases, and 13 bases separated the two germline ends. The length of the CDR3 is 15 residues. CDR3: CATSDRSLADTEAFF. The CDR3 bases are TGTGCCACCAGTGATCGATCGTTGGCGGACACTGAAGCTTTCTTT.

This chain connects TRBV2 to TRBJ1-3; D is unclear. Trimming removed 1 base at V and 4 bases at J, with 8 bases between. CDR3 length: 14 amino acids. Germline loops: CDR1 SNHLY, CDR2 FYNNEI. The CDR3 nucleotides read TGTGCCAGCAGTGAAGGTTTCAGGGGAAACACCATATATTTT. This encodes CASSEGFRGNTIYF.

The chain joins TRBV6-2 or TRBV6-3 to TRBJ2-3; 8 bases fit TRBD2. The CDR3 runs 16 residues. The trim removed 6 bases at V and 1 base at J, leaving 9 bases unmatched. Germline lookup yields CDR1 MNHEY and CDR2 SVGEGT. The CDR3 DNA reads as TGTGCCAGCAGCCCCGATTCAGCGGGGGGCACAGATACGCAGTATTTT. This gives the protein CASSPDSAGGTDTQYF.

This clone was counted once. V usage is TRBV3-1 (or the pseudogene TRBV3-2) and J usage is TRBJ1-5, with a weak D call TRBD1 (5 bases). CDR3 length: 15 residues. The V gene's germline CDR1 is LGHDT and CDR2 YNNKEL (reference sequence). V lost 1 base and J lost 0, with 7 bases in between. CDR3 protein: CASSQAGNSNQPQHF. CDR3 sequence (DNA): TGTGCCAGCAGCCAAGCAGGGAATAGCAATCAGCCCCAGCATTTT.

This chain links TRBV14 with TRBJ2-1, with 8 bases aligning to TRBD2. Germline CDR1 SGHDN, CDR2 FVKESK. CDR3 length: 14 residues. V lost 4 bases to trimming and J lost 9 bases; unmatched junction nucleotides: 8. For the CDR3, the DNA is TGTGCCAGCAGCCTCCATAAACTAGCGGCTGAGCAGTTCTTC. Residues: CASSLHKLAAEQFF.

This chain joins TRBV3-1 (or the pseudogene TRBV3-2) and TRBJ1-5; unclear D gene. Germline CDR1 reads LGHDT; CDR2 reads YNNKEL (reference sequence). The CDR3 consists of 14 residues. The V and J ends lost 1 base and 7 bases respectively, with 11 bases between them. In nucleotides, the CDR3 is TGTGCCAGCAGCCAAGGGTCAGGAAGGCAGCCCCAGCATTTT. Its translation is CASSQGSGRQPQHF.

This clone was picked up one time. The chain combines TRBV5-4 with TRBJ2-1; weak D call: TRBD2 (7 bases). V was pared by 0 bases and J by 7 bases, with 20 bases between. This CDR3 has 17 amino acids. CDR1 and CDR2 from the germline V gene are SGHNT and YYREEE (reference sequence). The CDR3 DNA follows: TGTGCCAGCAGCTTGGGAACGGGGGGCCACGGGGTGAATGAGCAGTTCTTC. It is translated as CASSLGTGGHGVNEQFF.

V and J are TRBV13 and TRBJ2-2, with TRBD2 matching over 7 bases. The germline CDR1 and CDR2 sequences are PRHDT and FYEKMQ (reference sequence). The CDR3 runs 15 residues. Trimming removed 1 base from V and 13 bases from J; junction bases left unmatched: 12. CDR3 sequence: CASSLETTRDYRLFF. The CDR3, as DNA: TGTGCCAGCAGCTTAGAGACCACCCGGGACTACCGGCTGTTTTTT.